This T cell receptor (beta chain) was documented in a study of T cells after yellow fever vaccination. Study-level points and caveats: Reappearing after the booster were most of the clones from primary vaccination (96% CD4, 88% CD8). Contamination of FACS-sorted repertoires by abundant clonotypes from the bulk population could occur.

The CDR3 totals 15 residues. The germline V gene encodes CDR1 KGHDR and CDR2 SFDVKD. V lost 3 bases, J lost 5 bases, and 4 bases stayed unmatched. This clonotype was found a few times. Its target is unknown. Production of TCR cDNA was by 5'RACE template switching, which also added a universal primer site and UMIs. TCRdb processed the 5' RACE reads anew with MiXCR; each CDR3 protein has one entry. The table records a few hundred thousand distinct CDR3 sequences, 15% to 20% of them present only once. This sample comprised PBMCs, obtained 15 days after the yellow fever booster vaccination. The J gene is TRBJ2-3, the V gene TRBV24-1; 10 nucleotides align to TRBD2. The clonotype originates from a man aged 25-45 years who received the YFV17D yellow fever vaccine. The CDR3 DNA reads TGTGCCACCAGTGATCCTAGCGGGAGAATAGATACGCAGTATTTT. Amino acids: CATSDPSGRIDTQYF.